Sequencing of this T cell receptor beta chain was carried out in a study of cytomegalovirus exposure and HLA in healthy donors (dated by TCRdb to 2015 to 2018). For context, the study as a whole: An earlier analysis of roughly 610 of the donors reported roughly 300 Gb of sequence data and 95 million to 130 million unique TCR beta sequences obtained from 150 million to 200 million T cells. Roughly 290 gigabases of sequencing data and around 80 million unique TCR sequences made up an early release that covered approximately 620 HLA-typed donors. Of the 300 to 450 genotyped donors, more than 75% were placed in the genetic ancestry cluster associated with self-reported Caucasian donors. The aim of the study was to test whether cataloging public T cell receptors could identify signatures of past pathogen exposure. The study used immunosequencing to profile the T cell repertoires of approximately 690 subjects and linked those repertoires to cytomegalovirus serostatus. Besides the first cohort of approximately 670 subjects, a separate validation cohort made up of 120 different subjects was used. The study combined high-throughput TCR immunosequencing, statistical association of individual TCRs with disease status, and machine learning to predict cytomegalovirus infection status. In a later analysis, previously published TCR beta repertoires from 550 to 750 donors were re-analyzed and high-resolution HLA genotyping was added so that TCR occurrence patterns could be studied. The later analysis used no new phenotypic data to find candidate immune exposures, relying instead on TCR beta sequences and their occurrence across donors. In an earlier analysis of roughly 580 of the donors, high-throughput TCR beta sequencing was used to judge whether each TCR beta V gene segment behaved as functional or pseudogenic. Donor age, sex, ethnicity and CMV serostatus were collected together with the repertoire data. A later genetic analysis took genome-wide SNP genotypes for about 65% of the roughly 670 donors and used that subset as a discovery cohort. Every discovery cohort repertoire had been produced on one sequencing platform. Both class I and class II loci were covered by HLA typing, at four-digit resolution. Typing coverage differed by locus: A, B, C, DRB1 and DQB1 were typed in roughly 620-630 donors, DQA1 in 522, DPA1 in 606, and DPB1 in 472. Because of strong linkage in the cohort, a few DR-DQ haplotypes were treated as single units for association and clustering. Among about 370 genotyped donors of the cohort, an average of about 220,000 unique TCR beta nucleotide sequences was sequenced per donor, of which about 19% were non-productive. The paper as a whole reports these results and caveats: Most CMV-associated TCR beta chains appeared to be HLA-restricted in a later analysis, and the HLA associations seemed to be driven largely by CMV exposure. HLA typing was unavailable for some donors at each locus, so association tests used only the typed subset. According to a later analysis, parvovirus B19, influenza, CMV and Epstein-Barr virus appeared linked to several top co-occurrence clusters. The 87-base-pair reads could not distinguish some IMGT-functional V segments, including TRBV6-2 and TRBV6-3, so those segments were excluded. Three of the identified cytomegalovirus-associated TCR beta chains were confirmed in vitro to be specific for cytomegalovirus antigens. Because counts were too low, about 15 rarely observed V segments, including chromosome 9 orphons, were left out of the earlier analysis of several hundred of the donors. In a later analysis, about 17,000 TCR beta sequences were associated with specific HLA alleles at a false discovery rate of 0.05. Correlated functional status among segregating V segments might be attributable to linkage disequilibrium, but an unknown experimental factor could not be ruled out. Most TCR sequences were seen in very few donors, while some public TCRs were found in many individuals. V-gene and J-gene trimming of TCR beta chains was associated with a missense DCLRE1C variant in a later genetic analysis, and the association was replicated in an independent cohort. A later analysis found that HLA-associated TCR beta chains were more clonally expanded and had lower generation probabilities than equally common non-associated chains. The authors suggested that the approach could potentially be generalized to other disease states and immunological phenotypes. A total of 164 TCR beta chains were listed by the study as associated with cytomegalovirus. In a later genetic analysis, fewer N-insertions in productive TCRs were reported among donors in an Asian-associated ancestry cluster than the roughly 640-donor mean. The classifier was reported to diagnose cytomegalovirus status with high specificity and sensitivity in both the original cohort and the validation cohort. In this cohort, only TCR beta chains were sequenced, and detectable features were limited by the absence of alpha or paired-chain data. A later analysis found that TCR association rates varied across HLA loci, with DRB1 alleles showing the most associated TCRs and HLA-C alleles the fewest. A further reported finding was that TCR beta sequences accurately predicted the HLA-A and HLA-B alleles for most subjects in the first cohort. When HLA alleles, especially DR and DQ, strongly co-occurred, attributing TCR associations to individual alleles was difficult. Broadly in line with IMGT annotations, most TCR beta V segments showed up in productive rearrangements about 87% or about 30% of the time in an earlier analysis of about 500 of the donors. Presence/absence analyses assumed roughly uniform sequencing depth across donors, an assumption that may not hold. CMV serostatus was the only immune exposure information available for the cohort. The sequencing pipeline was judged likely to have produced a cluster of highly shared sequence variants as a technical artifact.

The cohort comprised several hundred healthy bone marrow donors. At the time of sampling, every cohort member was nominally healthy, though immune exposures that went unrecorded were likely present. The donor was CMV seropositive and was included in the group of around 300 seropositive cohort members. Each donor provided a peripheral blood sample, and peripheral blood mononuclear cells were used for TCR beta sequencing. Genomic DNA was extracted from the blood cell samples with the Qiagen DNeasy Blood Extraction Kit. To prepare the library, the immunoSEQ multiplex PCR assay was applied. For the multiplex PCR, a mixture combining 60 forward primers for TCR Vbeta segments and 13 reverse primers for TCR Jbeta segments was used. Amplification of the CDR3 region of rearranged TCR beta genes was performed with a multiplex PCR assay on genomic DNA. On the Illumina HiSeq System, the amplified TCR beta libraries were sequenced as 87-base-pair reads. Processing in the source paper ran as follows. A later analysis tallied 75 million to 95 million unique TCR beta chains across the 640 or so repertoires, and around 10 million of those chains were shared by two or more donors. A nearest-neighbor algorithm error-corrected the raw reads and collapsed the reads into unique sequences, merging closely related sequences to remove PCR and sequencing errors. Alignment of CDR3 sequences to IMGT reference sequences was used to assign V, D and J gene segments. For a sequence to be retained, a match of at least six nucleotides to both a V gene segment and a J gene segment was required. A rearrangement was called productive if the CDR3 had no stop codons and remained in frame with V and J, and every other rearrangement was called non-productive. Following IMGT convention, CDR3 was defined as the stretch from the second conserved V-encoded cysteine to the conserved J-encoded phenylalanine. The earlier analysis of fewer than 750 of the donors excluded sequences that lacked an unambiguous match to a single V gene segment. An earlier analysis of a few hundred of the donors called V segments functional above 56.7% productive rearrangements and segregating when the between-donor standard deviation exceeded 5%. To diagnose cytomegalovirus status from the catalog of TCR beta chain sequences, a statistical classification framework was built. V and J gene assignment, in a later analysis, came from comparing TCR nucleotide sequences with IMGT/GENE-DB human TR gene sequences. Using the TCRdist pipeline, a later analysis assigned CDR3 sequences along with most-parsimonious VDJ recombination scenarios. In a later analysis, each TCR beta chain was defined by its CDR3 amino acid sequence together with its V-gene family, and reads lacking a unique V-gene family were excluded. To address suspected cross-contamination and a sequencing artifact, a later analysis removed under 600 highly shared, low-generation-probability nucleotide sequences. In a later analysis, a clonal expansion index was calculated for each public chain from normalized within-repertoire ranks of inferred template counts. A later analysis computed generation probabilities with a VDJ recombination model fitted to out-of-frame rearrangements, and checked the results against IGoR. Hypergeometric tests were used in a later analysis to score TCR-TCR, TCR-HLA and TCR-CMV co-occurrence, with a repertoire-size bias correction applied to the TCR pairs. False discovery rates were estimated in a later analysis by permuting HLA or CMV assignments 20 times. A later analysis grouped co-occurring TCRs with DBSCAN, adding TCRdist sequence similarity when clustering within HLA-allele-positive subsets. Co-occurrence clustering excluded repertoires with fewer than 30,000 or more than 120,000 public chains, plus five with anomalous nucleotide sharing. TCRdb mirrors the immuneACCESS table, restricted to in-frame sequences. Some clones are absent from its copies; in checked studies, under half trace to an unresolved V gene, and the reason for the others is unknown. D and trimming come from the DNA, and the V and J calls and clone size come from that table. This sample lists about 160,000 clones; approximately 70% were detected once. Clones ranked in the top ten supply about 4.5% of the sample.

Notes on this clone: The antigen it recognizes is unknown. Per-nucleotide qualities are absent, and no much larger clonotype sits a single base away.

The germline V gene (reference sequence) provides CDR1 GTSNPN and CDR2 SVGIG. V is clipped by 5 bases and J by 2 bases, and the sequence between their germline boundaries is 14 bases long. Taken from cysteine to phenylalanine, the CDR3 has 14 residues. Only the CDR3 part of the read is kept: 42 bases, read in frame from the first base. The origin of this receptor is a man younger than 35 in good health and CMV-seropositive. The chain employs TRBV30 and TRBJ2-3; a tentative D match to TRBD2 spans 7 bases. Sequencing was carried out using PBMCs. The CDR3 in this case is CAWSRGGNTDTQYF. The DNA reads TGTGCCTGGTCAAGGGGGGGAAACACAGATACGCAGTATTTT.